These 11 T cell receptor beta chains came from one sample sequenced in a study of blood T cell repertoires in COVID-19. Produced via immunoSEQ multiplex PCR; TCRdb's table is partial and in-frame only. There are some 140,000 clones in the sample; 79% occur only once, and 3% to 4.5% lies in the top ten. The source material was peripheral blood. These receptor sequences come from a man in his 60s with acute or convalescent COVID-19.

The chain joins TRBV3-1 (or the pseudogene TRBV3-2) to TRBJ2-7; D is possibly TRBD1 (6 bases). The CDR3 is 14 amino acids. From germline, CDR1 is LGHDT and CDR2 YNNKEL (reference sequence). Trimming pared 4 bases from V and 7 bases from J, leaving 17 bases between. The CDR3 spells CASSPYRAQDEQYF. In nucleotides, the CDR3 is TGTGCCAGCAGCCCGTACAGGGCCCAAGATGAGCAGTACTTC.

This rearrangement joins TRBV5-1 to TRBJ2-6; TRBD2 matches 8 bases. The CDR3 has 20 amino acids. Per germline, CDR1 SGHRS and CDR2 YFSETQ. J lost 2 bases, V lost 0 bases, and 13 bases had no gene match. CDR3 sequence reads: CASSLGGLAGGQAGANVLTF. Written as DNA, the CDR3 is TGCGCCAGCAGCTTGGGAGGTTTGGCGGGAGGACAAGCTGGGGCCAACGTCCTGACTTTC.

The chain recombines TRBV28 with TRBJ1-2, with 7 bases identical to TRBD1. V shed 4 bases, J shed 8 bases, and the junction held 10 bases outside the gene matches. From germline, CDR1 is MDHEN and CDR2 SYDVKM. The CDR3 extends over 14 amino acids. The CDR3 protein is CASSSGQAPFGYTF. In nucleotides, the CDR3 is TGTGCCAGCAGTTCCGGACAGGCCCCCTTCGGCTACACCTTC.

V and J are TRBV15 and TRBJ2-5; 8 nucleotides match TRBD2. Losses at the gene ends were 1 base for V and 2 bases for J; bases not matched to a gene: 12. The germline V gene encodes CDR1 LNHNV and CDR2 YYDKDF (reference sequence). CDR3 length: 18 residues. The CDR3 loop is CATSRGTSRAGGQETQYF. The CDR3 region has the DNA TGTGCCACCAGCAGAGGGACGAGTCGGGCGGGAGGTCAAGAGACCCAGTACTTC. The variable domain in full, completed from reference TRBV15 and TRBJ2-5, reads DAMVIQNPRYQVTQFGKPVTLSCSQTLNHNVMYWYQQKSSQAPKLLFHYYDKDFNNEADTPDNFQSRRPNTSFCFLDIRSPGLGDTAMYLCATSRGTSRAGGQETQYFGPGTRLLVL.

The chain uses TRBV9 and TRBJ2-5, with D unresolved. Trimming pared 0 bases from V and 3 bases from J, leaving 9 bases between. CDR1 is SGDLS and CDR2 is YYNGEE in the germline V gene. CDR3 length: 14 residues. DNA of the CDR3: TGTGCCAGCAGCGTAGGAGGAAGGAAAGAGACCCAGTACTTC. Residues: CASSVGGRKETQYF.

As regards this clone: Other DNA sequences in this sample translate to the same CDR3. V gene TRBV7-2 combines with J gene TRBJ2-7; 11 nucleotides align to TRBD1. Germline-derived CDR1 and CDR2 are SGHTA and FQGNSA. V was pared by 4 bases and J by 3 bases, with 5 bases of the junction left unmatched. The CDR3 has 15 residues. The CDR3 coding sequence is TGTGCCAGCAGCTCGGGGACAGGGGGATTCTACGAGCAGTACTTC. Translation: CASSSGTGGFYEQYF.

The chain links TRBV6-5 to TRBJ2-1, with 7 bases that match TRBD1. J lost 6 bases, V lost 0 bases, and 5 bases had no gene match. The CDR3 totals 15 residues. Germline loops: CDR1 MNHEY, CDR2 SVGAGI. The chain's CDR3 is CASSYSTGVSNEQFF. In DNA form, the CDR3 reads TGTGCCAGCAGTTACTCAACAGGGGTGAGCAATGAGCAGTTCTTC.

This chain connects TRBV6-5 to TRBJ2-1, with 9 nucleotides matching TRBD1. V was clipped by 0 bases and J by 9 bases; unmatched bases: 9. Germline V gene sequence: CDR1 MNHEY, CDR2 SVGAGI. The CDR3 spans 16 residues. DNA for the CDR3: TGTGCCAGCAGTTACTCTACGGGACAGGGACTCACTGAGCAGTTCTTC. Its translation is CASSYSTGQGLTEQFF.

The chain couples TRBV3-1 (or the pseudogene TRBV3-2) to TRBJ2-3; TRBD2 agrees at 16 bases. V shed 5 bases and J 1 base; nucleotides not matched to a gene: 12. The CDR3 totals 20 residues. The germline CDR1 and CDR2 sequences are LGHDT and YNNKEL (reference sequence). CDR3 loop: CASSSGTSGRVKLGTDTQYF. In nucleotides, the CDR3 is TGTGCCAGCAGCTCCGGGACTAGCGGGAGGGTTAAATTGGGCACAGATACGCAGTATTTT.

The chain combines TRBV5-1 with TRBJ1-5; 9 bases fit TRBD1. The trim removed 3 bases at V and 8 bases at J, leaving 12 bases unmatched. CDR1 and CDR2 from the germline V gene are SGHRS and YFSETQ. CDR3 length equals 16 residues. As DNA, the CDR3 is TGCGCCAGCAGCTATCAACAGGGGGCTCCGAGCGAGCCCCAGCATTTT. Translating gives CASSYQQGAPSEPQHF.

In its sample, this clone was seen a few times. CDR3 sequence: CASSSWLASSYEQYF. The CDR3 coding sequence is TGTGCCAGCAGTTCGTGGCTGGCCAGCTCCTACGAGCAGTACTTC. This sequence joins TRBV27 and TRBJ2-7; no definite D call. CDR1 and CDR2 (germline): MNHEY, SMNVEV (reference sequence). This CDR3 region has 15 residues. The germline V and J ends were trimmed by 4 bases and 0 bases, with 13 bases remaining between them.